Presented here are 20 T cell receptor beta chains from one specimen sequenced in a study of regulatory T cells in long-lasting Graves disease. As to time point: persistent/refractory GD, antithyroid drugs over 5 years with positive TRAb. RNA isolated from PBMCs was used to make the TCR library. The TCR beta library used iRepertoire HTBI primers with Arm-PCR amplification of CDR3. One entry per CDR3 protein results from TCRdb running MiXCR on the multiplex PCR reads. Of 700,000 or so distinct CDR3 sequences in the sample, 25% to 30% were seen once. The specimen comprised peripheral blood mononuclear cells (PBMCs), sampled when the disease was refractory, from a patient treated with antithyroid drugs. These TCRs come from a female donor with Graves disease.

This clonotype has a count of ten or more. V and J are TRBV2 and TRBJ1-2; D is unclear. Trimming cost V 8 bases and J 6 bases, with 25 bases left between them. This CDR3 region has 16 residues. CDR1 and CDR2 from the germline V gene are SNHLY and FYNNEI. The CDR3 sequence is CASCPEVVGIGNGYTF. CDR3 nucleotide sequence: TGTGCCAGCTGCCCGGAGGTAGTAGGGATCGGAAATGGCTACACCTTC.

This clonotype has at least ten counts. The chain joins TRBV2 to TRBJ2-2, with D perhaps matching TRBD1 (6 bases). The CDR3 is 15 amino acids. V dropped 6 bases and J dropped 0 bases, with 11 bases sitting between them. The germline gives CDR1 SNHLY, CDR2 FYNNEI. For the CDR3, the DNA is TGTGCCAGCAGGGGACAAGGCTCGAACACCGGGGAGCTGTTTTTT. Protein: CASRGQGSNTGELFF.

This clonotype appeared a single time. This chain uses TRBV7-9 with TRBJ2-5, with TRBD2 as a possible D gene (6 bases). Germline V CDR1 and CDR2: SEHNR, FQNEAQ (reference sequence). V gave up 1 base and J gave up 4 bases, with 13 bases separating them. CDR3 size: 15 residues. CDR3 amino acids: CASSLGLGGLETQYF. DNA for the CDR3: TGTGCCAGCAGCTTAGGGCTTGGGGGACTAGAGACCCAGTACTTC.

The gene calls are TRBV14 and TRBJ2-7, with D unresolved. The CDR3 contains 13 residues. The germline CDR1 and CDR2 sequences are SGHDN and FVKESK. Trimming stripped 0 bases from V and 5 bases from J, with 8 bases between. The CDR3 sequence: CASSQDKVHEQYF. For the CDR3, the DNA is TGTGCCAGCAGCCAAGACAAGGTCCACGAGCAGTACTTC.

The gene calls are TRBV3-1 and TRBJ2-1; 7 nucleotides align to TRBD1. With V trimmed by 1 base and J by 8 bases, 8 bases remained unmatched. CDR1 and CDR2 from the germline V gene are LGHDT and YNNKEL (reference sequence). The CDR3 consists of 15 residues. The CDR3 DNA is TGTGCCAGCAGCCAAGGGCCAGGGGGTAGGTATGAGCAGTTCTTC. Translating it yields CASSQGPGGRYEQFF.

This clonotype has ten or more counts. This chain joins TRBV12-3 or TRBV12-4 and TRBJ2-5, with TRBD2 matching over 12 bases. The CDR3 sequence is 16 residues long. V dropped 5 bases and J dropped 4; count of bases not matched to a gene: 8. The CDR3 sequence: CASSPGLAGGVETQYF. In nucleotides, the CDR3 is TGTGCCAGCAGTCCGGGTCTAGCGGGAGGGGTAGAGACCCAGTACTTC.

The chain carries TRBV2 and TRBJ2-4; D tentatively reads TRBD1 or TRBD2 (5 bases each). V was shortened by 6 bases and J by 0 bases, with 9 bases between the two germline ends. The germline gives CDR1 SNHLY, CDR2 FYNNEI. This CDR3 is built from 14 residues. The CDR3 here is CASRGTLAKNIQYF. The CDR3 nucleotides are TGTGCCAGCAGGGGGACCTTAGCCAAAAACATTCAGTACTTC. Looking up the rest from reference TRBV2 and TRBJ2-4 gives the full variable domain: EPEVTQTPSHQVTQMGQEVILRCVPISNHLYFYWYRQILGQKVEFLVSFYNNEISEKSEIFDDQFSVERPDGSNFTLKIRSTKLEDSAMYFCASRGTLAKNIQYFGAGTRLSVL.

This clonotype occurred a few times. V and J are TRBV6-1 and TRBJ1-4, with a weak D call TRBD1 (5 bases). V was pared by 0 bases and J by 7 bases, with 18 bases between. This CDR3 has 17 amino acids. Germline CDR1 MNHNS, CDR2 SASEGT. The CDR3: CASSEAGSRDGREKLFF. The CDR3 region has the DNA TGTGCCAGCAGTGAAGCGGGTTCAAGGGACGGACGTGAAAAACTGTTTTTT.

This clonotype was observed a handful of times. Here the CDR3 omits its conserved ending phenylalanine or tryptophan, so a read error is the likely source. The genes are TRBV12-3 or TRBV12-4 and TRBJ1-5; D ambiguous. Trimming took 2 bases from V and 4 from J, leaving 6 bases between them. This CDR3 region has 13 residues. The CDR3 DNA reads as TGTGCCAGCAGTTTAAGAGCAAATCAGCCCCAGCATTCT. It codes for CASSLRANQPQHS.

This clonotype has ten or more counts. The chain links TRBV27 to TRBJ1-2; 12 bases are shared with TRBD1. V was pared by 0 bases and J by 3 bases, with 11 bases of the junction left unmatched. Per the germline V gene, CDR1 is MNHEY and CDR2 is SMNVEV (reference sequence). CDR3 length: 19 residues. CDR3 in amino acids: CASSLSIRDRGRIHYGYTF. In DNA form, the CDR3 reads TGTGCCAGCAGTTTATCCATCCGGGACAGGGGGCGGATACACTATGGCTACACCTTC.

On this clonotype itself: One junction end disagrees with the germline gene, perhaps due to a read error. The gene calls are TRBV18 and TRBJ1-4; possibly TRBD1 for D (5 bases). The CDR3 is 14 amino acids. CDR1 and CDR2 (germline): KGHSH, LQKENI. The CDR3 sequence: CASSPVAGHEKLVF. The CDR3 DNA reads TGTGCCAGCTCACCAGTGGCAGGGCATGAAAAACTGGTTTTT.

This clonotype was seen repeatedly, ten times or more. Here the CDR3 DNA reads TGTGCCAGCAGCCAAGATCCCGGGAGAGGAGAGACCCAGTACTTC. Its translation is CASSQDPGRGETQYF. This sequence joins TRBV3-1 and TRBJ2-5, with D possibly matching TRBD2 (6 bases). Deletions cut 0 bases from V and 4 bases from J, with 12 bases between. The CDR3 has 15 residues. Germline V gene sequence: CDR1 LGHDT, CDR2 YNNKEL (reference sequence).

This clonotype has just a few counts. The chain links TRBV6-1 to TRBJ1-3; D remains unclear. In germline, CDR1 is MNHNS, CDR2 SASEGT. This CDR3 region has 12 residues. Trimming cost V 8 bases and J 4 bases, with 9 bases left between them. Here the CDR3 reads CASGVTGNTIYF. CDR3 sequence (DNA): TGTGCCAGCGGCGTGACCGGAAACACCATATATTTT.

A few counts support this clonotype. The chain couples TRBV19 to TRBJ1-1; tentative D call: TRBD1 (6 bases). Germline V gene data show CDR1 as LNHDA and CDR2 as SQIVND (reference sequence). This CDR3 contains 15 residues. V dropped 5 bases and J dropped 0 bases, with 13 bases sitting between them. CDR3 in DNA: TGTGCCAGTAGTCGTCCGGGGGGCATGAACACTGAAGCTTTCTTT. This encodes CASSRPGGMNTEAFF.

This clonotype came up many times. The genes are TRBV2 and TRBJ2-5; 7 nucleotides agree with TRBD1. V gave up 6 bases and J gave up 2 bases; unmatched junction bases: 3. CDR3 length: 13 amino acids. Germline V gives CDR1 SNHLY, CDR2 FYNNEI. The CDR3 nucleotides read TGTGCCAGCAGCGGACAGGTACAAGAGACCCAGTACTTC. It translates to CASSGQVQETQYF. The entire variable domain, with the rest obtained from reference TRBV2 and TRBJ2-5, is as follows: EPEVTQTPSHQVTQMGQEVILRCVPISNHLYFYWYRQILGQKVEFLVSFYNNEISEKSEIFDDQFSVERPDGSNFTLKIRSTKLEDSAMYFCASSGQVQETQYFGPGTRLLVL.

This clonotype appeared a few times. This sequence joins TRBV12-5 and TRBJ1-1; a weak D match, TRBD1 (5 bases). This CDR3 spans 17 amino acids. CDR1 is LGHNT, CDR2 FRNRAP, per germline. The ends were cut back, 0 bases at V and 1 base at J, with 15 bases in the middle. This CDR3 is CASGLVLGGRQNTEAFF. DNA of the CDR3: TGTGCTAGTGGTTTGGTACTGGGGGGACGGCAGAACACTGAAGCTTTCTTT.

V and J are TRBV12-5 and TRBJ1-4; D uncertain. CDR1 and CDR2 (germline): LGHNT, FRNRAP. Trimming pared 6 bases from V and 7 bases from J, leaving 6 bases between. The CDR3 spans 11 residues. The CDR3 DNA follows: TGTGCTAGTGGATCCAGTGAAAAACTGTTTTTT. Translating gives CASGSSEKLFF.

This clonotype was seen ten or more times. This chain uses TRBV7-2 with TRBJ1-1, with 10 nucleotides matching TRBD1. The CDR3 is 13 residues long. The trim removed 1 base at V and 11 bases at J, leaving 4 bases unmatched. Germline V gene sequence: CDR1 SGHTA, CDR2 FQGNSA. The chain's CDR3 is CASSLVGTGEAFF. CDR3 bases: TGTGCCAGCAGCTTAGTAGGGACAGGGGAGGCTTTCTTT.

The chain employs TRBV13 and TRBJ2-5, with a weak D call TRBD2 (6 bases). Germline V gene lookup returns CDR1 PRHDT and CDR2 FYEKMQ (reference sequence). Trimming left V 5 bases short and J 5 bases short, with 12 bases between. The CDR3 contains 13 residues. This CDR3 reads CASSPPSGETQYF. The CDR3 DNA reads TGTGCCAGCAGCCCTCCCAGCGGGGAGACCCAGTACTTC.

This clonotype was detected ten times or more. The chain has TRBV12-3 or TRBV12-4 and TRBJ2-7; TRBD2 matches 11 bases. V lost 5 bases to trimming and J lost 4 bases; unmatched junction nucleotides: 7. This CDR3 comprises 15 residues. The CDR3 reads CASSPLAGGQYEQYF. CDR3 in DNA: TGTGCCAGCAGTCCTTTAGCGGGAGGGCAGTACGAGCAGTACTTC.